The 21 T cell receptor beta chains presented below share a single source sample, sequenced in a study of T cell changes during pregnancy in multiple sclerosis. Profiling relied on immunoSEQ multiplex PCR, and the TCRdb table lists in-frame clones only, not all of them. The sample contains around 70,000 clones, just over 90% of which appear only once. Sample: peripheral blood, taken in the second trimester of pregnancy. The receptors come from a female donor in good health, enrolled as a control in a pregnancy study.

This chain joins TRBV11-1 and TRBJ2-7, with a tentative D call TRBD2 (6 bases). V lost 5 bases and J lost 3, with 17 bases in between. The CDR3 has 15 residues. The germline CDR1 and CDR2 sequences are SGHAT and FQDESV (reference sequence). CDR3 in DNA: TGTGCCAGCAGCCACACGGGGGACCCCCTCTACGAGCAGTACTTC. It codes for CASSHTGDPLYEQYF.

This clone was detected only once. The chain recombines TRBV28 with TRBJ1-1; D remains unclear. Trimming shortened V by 8 bases and J by 3 bases, and 10 bases separated the two germline ends. Germline CDR1 and CDR2: MDHEN and SYDVKM. The length of the CDR3 is 12 residues. For the CDR3, the DNA is TGTGCCAGCGCTCGGTTGGACACTGAAGCTTTCTTT. Amino acids: CASARLDTEAFF.

The rearrangement uses TRBV19 and TRBJ1-5; 9 nucleotides agree with TRBD1. The CDR3 consists of 19 residues. V was pared by 6 bases and J by 1 base, with 16 bases of the junction left unmatched. Germline CDR1 reads LNHDA; CDR2 reads SQIVND (reference sequence). CDR3 residues: CASRSTRDRVHWSNQPQHF. CDR3 sequence (DNA): TGTGCCAGTAGGTCTACCCGGGACAGGGTTCATTGGAGCAATCAGCCCCAGCATTTT.

The chain recombines TRBV4-3 with TRBJ2-7, with D maybe TRBD1 (5 bases). V was cut by 4 bases and J by 0 bases, with 10 bases left in between. The V gene's germline CDR1 is LGHNA and CDR2 YSLEER. The CDR3 runs to 14 residues. This chain's CDR3 is CASSPGWSSYEQYF. The CDR3 nucleotides read TGCGCCAGCAGCCCAGGGTGGAGCTCCTACGAGCAGTACTTC.

The chain carries TRBV5-6 and TRBJ2-2; a weak D match, TRBD2 (5 bases). This CDR3 comprises 14 residues. V lost 4 bases to trimming and J lost 1 base, with 8 bases between them. Per germline, CDR1 SGHDT and CDR2 YYEEEE. The CDR3 protein is CASSHGGNTGELFF. In DNA, the CDR3 is TGTGCCAGCAGCCACGGAGGGAACACCGGGGAGCTGTTTTTT.

The V gene is TRBV6-6, the J gene TRBJ2-7; perhaps TRBD2 as D (7 bases). Trimming removed 0 bases at V and 7 bases at J, with 19 bases between. This CDR3 has 16 amino acids. Germline CDR1 is MNHNY and CDR2 is SVGAGI (reference sequence). The CDR3 nucleotides read TGTGCCAGCAGTTACTCGAACGGGGGGCAGGGGAGAGAGCAGTACTTC. This gives the protein CASSYSNGGQGREQYF.

CDR3 coding DNA: TGTGCCAGCAGTTTATGGACAGGGGACACCGGGGAGCTGTTTTTT. Residues: CASSLWTGDTGELFF. V and J are TRBV27 and TRBJ2-2, with 9 bases aligning to TRBD1. Trimming at V came to 1 base and at J to 3 bases, leaving 0 bases not matched to a gene. The germline V gene encodes CDR1 MNHEY and CDR2 SMNVEV (reference sequence). The CDR3 spans 15 residues.

This clone is a singleton in its sample. This rearrangement joins TRBV9 to TRBJ2-7, with D perhaps TRBD1 (6 bases). Germline V gene sequence: CDR1 SGDLS, CDR2 YYNGEE. Trimming took off 2 bases at V and 3 bases at J, with 15 bases between the two ends. The CDR3 spans 15 residues. The CDR3 protein is CASSVSPDRGYEQYF. CDR3 bases: TGTGCCAGCAGCGTGAGTCCGGACAGAGGCTACGAGCAGTACTTC.

The V gene is TRBV9, the J gene TRBJ2-5; 7 bases match TRBD1. CDR1 is SGDLS, CDR2 YYNGEE, per germline. Losses at the gene ends were 4 bases for V and 3 bases for J; bases not matched to a gene: 6. The CDR3 length is 14 residues. Here the CDR3 reads CASSTIGTEETQYF. The DNA of the CDR3 is TGTGCCAGCAGCACCATAGGGACAGAAGAGACCCAGTACTTC. The full variable domain, in which reference TRBV9 and TRBJ2-5 provide the parts outside the CDR3, is DSGVTQTPKHLITATGQRVTLRCSPRSGDLSVYWYQQSLDQGLQFLIQYYNGEERAKGNILERFSAQQFPDLHSELNLSSLELGDSALYFCASSTIGTEETQYFGPGTRLLVL.

The V call is TRBV5-1, the J call TRBJ1-3; D possibly corresponds to TRBD1 (6 bases). The CDR3 covers 14 residues. V was cut by 4 bases and J by 0 bases, with 8 bases left in between. CDR1 and CDR2 (germline): SGHRS, YFSETQ. The CDR3 is CASSQGGSGNTIYF. DNA of the CDR3: TGCGCCAGCAGCCAAGGGGGCTCTGGAAACACCATATATTTT.

This clone was seen only a few times. The gene calls are TRBV2 and TRBJ1-2, with 7 bases that match TRBD1. The CDR3 is made up of 12 amino acids. CDR1 and CDR2 (germline): SNHLY, FYNNEI. V shed 10 bases and J 1 base; nucleotides not matched to a gene: 3. CDR3 in amino acids: CAINRGNYGYTF. CDR3 coding DNA: TGTGCCATCAACAGGGGTAACTATGGCTACACCTTC.

The DNA for the CDR3 is TGTGCCAGCAGTGATCCCGGGTCGACGATCGGCACTGAAGCTTTCTTT. It translates to CASSDPGSTIGTEAFF. The chain joins TRBV6-1 to TRBJ1-1; D ambiguous. CDR3 length: 16 amino acids. Germline CDR1 MNHNS, CDR2 SASEGT. Trimming removed 3 bases at V and 4 bases at J, with 18 bases between.

The chain uses TRBV28 and TRBJ1-2; 7 bases are shared with TRBD1. V shed 6 bases, J shed 4 bases, and the junction held 8 bases outside the gene matches. The CDR3 is made up of 14 amino acids. Germline CDR1 is MDHEN and CDR2 is SYDVKM. CDR3 loop: CASSLQGSSYGYTF. CDR3 nucleotide sequence: TGTGCCAGCAGCCTACAGGGGTCCTCCTATGGCTACACCTTC.

J is TRBJ1-2 and V is TRBV27; D may be TRBD1 (5 bases). This CDR3 is 12 amino acids long. Deletions cut 6 bases from V and 8 bases from J, with 13 bases between. The germline V gene encodes CDR1 MNHEY and CDR2 SMNVEV (reference sequence). The CDR3 DNA reads as TGTGCCAGCAGAATGGGGCAGGGCGGCTACACCTTC. Translation: CASRMGQGGYTF.

The CDR3 DNA reads TGCGCCAGCAGCCACGGGCGGGGAGGAAGTGAAAAACTGTTTTTT. Its protein is CASSHGRGGSEKLFF. The rearrangement uses TRBV4-1 and TRBJ1-4, with D unresolved. Trimming left V 3 bases short and J 7 bases short, with 15 bases between. Per the germline V gene, CDR1 is MGHRA and CDR2 is YSYEKL. CDR3 size: 15 residues.

The genes are TRBV27 and TRBJ2-7; no clear D gene. V was cut by 6 bases and J by 0 bases, with 12 bases left in between. This CDR3 is built from 14 residues. The germline CDR1 and CDR2 sequences are MNHEY and SMNVEV (reference sequence). DNA of the CDR3: TGTGCCAGCAGCGCGCTCTGGAGCTCCTACGAGCAGTACTTC. Translated, it gives CASSALWSSYEQYF.

The genes are TRBV19 and TRBJ1-2; possible D gene TRBD1, 5 bases. The CDR3 runs to 14 residues. Trimming pared 1 base from V and 3 bases from J, leaving 9 bases between. Germline V CDR1 and CDR2: LNHDA, SQIVND (reference sequence). CDR3 DNA: TGTGCCAGTAGTATAGTCGGAGGGGACTATGGCTACACCTTC. Encoded protein: CASSIVGGDYGYTF.

The V and J genes are TRBV9 and TRBJ2-7; 7 bases line up with TRBD1. V lost 3 bases to trimming and J lost 6 bases; unmatched junction nucleotides: 9. The CDR3 is 14 residues long. Germline values: CDR1 SGDLS, CDR2 YYNGEE. The CDR3 DNA is TGTGCCAGCAGCGCCGGGACAGCCCCTCTCGAGCAGTACTTC. This translates into CASSAGTAPLEQYF.

The chain links TRBV9 to TRBJ2-5, with TRBD1 identical over 7 bases. The CDR3 runs to 16 residues. The junction had 10 bases not matched to a gene; V was cut back by 0 bases and J by 5 bases. Germline V gives CDR1 SGDLS, CDR2 YYNGEE. CDR3 in amino acids: CASSVGGTAGGETQYF. The DNA of the CDR3 is TGTGCCAGCAGCGTAGGGGGGACAGCCGGCGGGGAGACCCAGTACTTC.

CDR3 coding DNA: TGTGCCAGCAGTATGCGAGCGGGGGTCTACAATGAGCAGTTCTTC. Its translation is CASSMRAGVYNEQFF. V gene TRBV2 combines with J gene TRBJ2-1; 8 nucleotides agree with TRBD2. The junction had 6 bases not matched to a gene; V was cut back by 5 bases and J by 3 bases. This CDR3 region has 15 residues. CDR1 SNHLY and CDR2 FYNNEI come from the germline V gene.

The chain couples TRBV2 to TRBJ2-1; perhaps TRBD1 as D (6 bases). CDR3 length: 12 residues. Germline values: CDR1 SNHLY, CDR2 FYNNEI. With 5 bases removed from V and 4 bases from J, the gap between germline ends came to 6 bases. Written as DNA, the CDR3 is TGTGCCAGCAGTAGGGGGTACAATGAGCAGTTCTTC. Its protein is CASSRGYNEQFF.